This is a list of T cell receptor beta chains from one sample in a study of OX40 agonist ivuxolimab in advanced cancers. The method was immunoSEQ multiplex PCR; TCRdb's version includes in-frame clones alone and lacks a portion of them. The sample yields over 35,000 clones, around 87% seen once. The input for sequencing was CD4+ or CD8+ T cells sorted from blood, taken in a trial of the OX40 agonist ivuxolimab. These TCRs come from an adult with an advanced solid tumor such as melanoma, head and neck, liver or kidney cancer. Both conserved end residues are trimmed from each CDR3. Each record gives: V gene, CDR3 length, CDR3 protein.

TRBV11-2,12,ASSPYTNTGELF
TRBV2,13,ASSEQGLGYTEAF
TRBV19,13,ASSIGTSGDHEQF
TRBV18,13,ASSPLSTGSHEQY
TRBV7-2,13,ASSPVGGREETQY
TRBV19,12,ASSMGGERTEAF
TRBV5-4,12,ASSLYDRDTEAF
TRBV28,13,ASSSPGEGTYEQY
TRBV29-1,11,SVEDLVRETQY
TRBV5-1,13,ASSRLGATNEKLF
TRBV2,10,ASSDTGTEQY
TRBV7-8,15,ASSSGSSGRFSYEQY
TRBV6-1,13,ASSERPLAGYEQY
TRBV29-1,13,SVAVLAGAPDTQY
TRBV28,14,ASSSLGALAKNIQY
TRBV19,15,ASSPFRDRGMNTEAF
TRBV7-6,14,ASSIRQMLTAYGYT
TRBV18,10,ASSSKGQSLH
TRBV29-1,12,SVGGTGASNGYT
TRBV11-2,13,ASSSATGPFYEQY
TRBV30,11,AFGLAGPEEQF
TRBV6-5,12,ASSYSGGNTEAF
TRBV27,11,ASSLTTYQPQH
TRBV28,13,ASSLVSNSEGEQY
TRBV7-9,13,ASSLAGGNNQPQH
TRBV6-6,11,ASSHRGPETQY
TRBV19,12,ASSMGSRTGELF
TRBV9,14,ASSVAGLLPTDTQY
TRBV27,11,ASSLSYTGELF
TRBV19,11,ASSSTISQPQH
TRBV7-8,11,ASSQGGKDTQY
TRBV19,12,ASSITSAYQPQH
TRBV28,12,ASSSTATTDTQY
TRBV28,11,ASSFAFTDTQY
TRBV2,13,ASRTDRGSNNEQF
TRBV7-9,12,ASSQRGAEGTQY
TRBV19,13,ASSIATGYINEQY
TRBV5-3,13,ARSLVSGLASEQY
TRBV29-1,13,SVEDVGQGAETQY
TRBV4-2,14,ASSLFPTGENTEAF
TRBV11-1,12,ASRAGAGANVLT
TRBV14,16,ASSPLEPTGNSNQPQH
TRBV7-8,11,ASSFGYAGGYT
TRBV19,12,ASSRGSIAYEQY
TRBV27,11,ASSSWGPYEQY
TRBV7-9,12,ASSTGSNTGELF
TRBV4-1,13,ASSQEQGRGEKLF
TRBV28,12,ASSRGQGAYEQY